The sequence of this T cell receptor (beta chain) was determined in a study of cytomegalovirus exposure and HLA in healthy donors. Regarding the study as a whole: TCR beta V- and J-gene trimming was later associated with a missense DCLRE1C variant. In a later analysis, parvovirus B19, influenza, CMV and Epstein-Barr virus appeared linked to several top co-occurrence clusters.

The PCR made use of 60 Vbeta and 13 Jbeta primers. TCRdb keeps only in-frame clones here, not all; method: immunoSEQ multiplex PCR. The repertoire table contains some 120,000 clones. Worth noting for this clone: The antigen is undetermined.

Per germline, CDR1 MDHEN and CDR2 SYDVKM. The CDR3 contains 16 residues. Deletions cut 2 bases from V and 0 bases from J, with 14 bases between. All the people who gave samples were healthy bone marrow donors. The sequenced material came from PBMCs. This TCR derives from a man in his forties or fifties in good health and CMV-seropositive. The chain couples TRBV28 to TRBJ2-7; the D gene is possibly TRBD1 (7 bases). This CDR3 reads CASSLGQGGRSYEQYF. DNA of the CDR3: TGTGCCAGCAGTTTAGGGCAGGGGGGCCGCTCCTACGAGCAGTACTTC.